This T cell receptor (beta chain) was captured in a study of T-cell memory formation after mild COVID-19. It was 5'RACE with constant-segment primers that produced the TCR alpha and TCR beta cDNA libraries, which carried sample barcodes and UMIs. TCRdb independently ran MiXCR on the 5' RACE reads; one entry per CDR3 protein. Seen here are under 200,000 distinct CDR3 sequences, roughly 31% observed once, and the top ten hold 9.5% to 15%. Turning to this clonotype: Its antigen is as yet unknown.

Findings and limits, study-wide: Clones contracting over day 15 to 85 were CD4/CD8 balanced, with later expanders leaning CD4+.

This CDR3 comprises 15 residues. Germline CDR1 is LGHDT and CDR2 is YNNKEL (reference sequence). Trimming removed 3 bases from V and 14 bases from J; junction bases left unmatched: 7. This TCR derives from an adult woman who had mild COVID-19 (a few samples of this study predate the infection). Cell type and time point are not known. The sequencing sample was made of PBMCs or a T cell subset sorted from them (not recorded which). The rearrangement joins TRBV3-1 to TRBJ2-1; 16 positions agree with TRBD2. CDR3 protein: CASSHQGLAGGPEFF. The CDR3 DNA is TGTGCCAGCAGCCACCAGGGACTAGCGGGGGGGCCGGAGTTCTTC.